The rows below give T cell receptor beta chains drawn from one sample of a study of CD8+ T cells in alopecia areata. Here immunoSEQ multiplex PCR was the method, and the copy in TCRdb shows in-frame clones only, minus some. The table includes about 200,000 clones, more than 45% detected once. This material consisted of CD4+ T cells sorted from blood, taken at week 24, from a patient treated with tofacitinib. The receptors come from a human donor with alopecia areata. CDR3s include the opening cysteine and the closing phenylalanine or tryptophan. Each record gives: V gene, clone size, J gene, D gene, CDR3 protein, CDR3 DNA. D genes are given only for firm matches. Clone size is shown for a subset of rows, as once, few, many or a class of expanded clone.

V: TRBV18
size: .
J: TRBJ1-2
D: .
CDR3: CASSPPDGNYGYTF
DNA: TGTGCCAGCTCACCACCGGACGGGAACTATGGCTACACCTTC

V: TRBV7-2
size: .
J: TRBJ2-3
D: TRBD2
CDR3: CASSSYGGDTDTQYF
DNA: TGTGCCAGCAGCAGCTACGGGGGGGACACAGATACGCAGTATTTT

V: TRBV7-3
size: .
J: TRBJ2-7
D: .
CDR3: CASSPNVARDYEQYF
DNA: TGTGCCAGCAGCCCAAACGTGGCTCGGGACTACGAGCAGTACTTC

V: TRBV28
size: .
J: TRBJ1-2
D: TRBD1
CDR3: CASKGHSDRGNYGYTF
DNA: TGTGCCAGCAAAGGACACTCGGACAGGGGGAACTATGGCTACACCTTC

V: TRBV7-2
size: .
J: TRBJ1-6
D: .
CDR3: CASSLFSGPLHF
DNA: TGTGCCAGCAGCTTATTTTCCGGACCCCTCCACTTT

V: TRBV15
size: few
J: TRBJ1-4
D: .
CDR3: CATSRQVNEKLFF
DNA: TGTGCCACCAGCAGACAGGTTAATGAAAAACTGTTTTTT

V: TRBV7-7
size: .
J: TRBJ2-1
D: TRBD2
CDR3: CASSRRAGGYNEQFF
DNA: TGTGCCAGCAGCCGCCGGGCGGGGGGGTACAATGAGCAGTTCTTC

V: TRBV20-1
size: .
J: TRBJ2-5
D: .
CDR3: CSARQQETQYF
DNA: TGCAGTGCTAGGCAACAAGAGACCCAGTACTTC

V: TRBV29-1
size: few
J: TRBJ1-2
D: .
CDR3: CSVELMGYGYTF
DNA: TGCAGCGTTGAGCTAATGGGGTATGGCTACACCTTC

V: TRBV9
size: .
J: TRBJ2-2
D: .
CDR3: CASSVVGRDGSWNTGELFF
DNA: TGTGCCAGCAGCGTAGTTGGCAGGGATGGAAGTTGGAACACCGGGGAGCTGTTTTTT

V: TRBV7-6
size: once
J: TRBJ2-1
D: TRBD2
CDR3: CASSLVAGMRNEQFF
DNA: TGTGCCAGCAGCTTAGTAGCGGGAATGAGAAATGAGCAGTTCTTC

V: TRBV28
size: .
J: TRBJ2-7
D: TRBD2
CDR3: CASSVPGLASEQYF
DNA: TGTGCCAGCAGCGTACCGGGACTAGCGTCCGAGCAGTACTTC

V: TRBV29-1
size: few
J: TRBJ2-3
D: .
CDR3: CSEEDGTDTQYF
DNA: TGCAGCGAAGAAGACGGTACAGATACGCAGTATTTT

V: TRBV20-1
size: .
J: TRBJ1-2
D: .
CDR3: CSVPRQVTDSF
DNA: TGCAGTGTCCCCCGACAAGTGACCGATAGCTTC

V: TRBV21-1
size: .
J: TRBJ2-5
D: .
CDR3: CASSKQEQETQYF
DNA: TGTGCCAGCAGCAAACAGGAGCAAGAGACCCAGTACTTC

V: TRBV6-6
size: once
J: TRBJ2-7
D: .
CDR3: CASSYSRDEQYF
DNA: TGTGCCAGCAGTTACTCCCGTGACGAGCAGTACTTC

V: TRBV20-1
size: .
J: TRBJ1-2
D: .
CDR3: CSYHSLPGYTF
DNA: TGCAGTTACCACAGCCTCCCGGGCTACACCTTC

V: TRBV5-6
size: .
J: TRBJ1-5
D: .
CDR3: CASTASGTAGNQPQHF
DNA: TGTGCCAGCACCGCGTCCGGGACGGCGGGGAATCAGCCCCAGCATTTT

V: TRBV5-4
size: once
J: TRBJ2-7
D: TRBD1
CDR3: CASSAWGQGVYEQYF
DNA: TGTGCCAGCAGCGCGTGGGGACAGGGGGTGTACGAGCAGTACTTC

V: TRBV7-9
size: .
J: TRBJ2-5
D: .
CDR3: CASSLPVGTKETQYF
DNA: TGTGCCAGCAGCTTGCCGGTGGGTACGAAAGAGACCCAGTACTTC

V: TRBV29-1
size: .
J: TRBJ2-1
D: .
CDR3: CSGQGNYNEQFF
DNA: TGCAGCGGGCAAGGCAACTACAATGAGCAGTTCTTC

V: TRBV10-3
size: .
J: TRBJ2-5
D: TRBD1
CDR3: CAISEGTGGETQYF
DNA: TGTGCCATCAGTGAGGGGACAGGGGGAGAGACCCAGTACTTC

V: TRBV25-1
size: once
J: TRBJ1-2
D: .
CDR3: CASSLRGDGGYTF
DNA: TGTGCCAGCTCCCTTCGAGGGGACGGAGGCTACACCTTC

V: TRBV5-4
size: .
J: TRBJ2-6
D: .
CDR3: CASRSEQGFPGANVLTF
DNA: TGTGCCAGCAGATCAGAACAGGGATTCCCTGGGGCCAACGTCCTGACTTTC

V: TRBV10-3
size: .
J: TRBJ1-2
D: .
CDR3: CAISTGNYGYTF
DNA: TGTGCCATCAGTACAGGGAACTATGGCTACACCTTC

V: TRBV4-3
size: .
J: TRBJ2-7
D: .
CDR3: CASSQILGGYEQYF
DNA: TGCGCCAGCAGCCAAATCTTGGGCGGCTACGAGCAGTACTTC

V: TRBV2
size: once
J: TRBJ1-1
D: .
CDR3: CASSFTANTEAFF
DNA: TGTGCCAGCAGTTTCACAGCGAACACTGAAGCTTTCTTT

V: TRBV29-1
size: .
J: TRBJ1-1
D: .
CDR3: CSVKRDLNTEAFF
DNA: TGCAGCGTTAAGAGGGACCTTAACACTGAAGCTTTCTTT

V: TRBV2
size: .
J: TRBJ1-6
D: TRBD1
CDR3: CASNGQGGSPLHF
DNA: TGTGCCAGCAACGGACAGGGAGGTTCACCCCTCCACTTT

V: TRBV6-5
size: few
J: TRBJ2-7
D: TRBD1
CDR3: CASSYRTGLSYEQYF
DNA: TGTGCCAGCAGTTACCGGACAGGCCTCTCCTACGAGCAGTACTTC

V: TRBV15
size: once
J: TRBJ2-1
D: TRBD1
CDR3: CATSRDKTGGFNEQFF
DNA: TGTGCCACCAGCAGAGATAAGACAGGGGGCTTCAATGAGCAGTTCTTC

V: TRBV9
size: few
J: TRBJ2-2
D: .
CDR3: CASSRPAAGAGELFF
DNA: TGTGCCAGCAGCAGGCCTGCGGCGGGCGCCGGGGAGCTGTTTTTT

V: TRBV2
size: .
J: TRBJ2-7
D: .
CDR3: CASWEVPYEQYF
DNA: TGTGCCAGCTGGGAGGTCCCCTACGAGCAGTACTTC

V: TRBV29-1
size: few
J: TRBJ2-1
D: TRBD1
CDR3: CSGVVDRGLNEQFF
DNA: TGCAGCGGTGTGGTAGACAGGGGGCTCAATGAGCAGTTCTTC

V: TRBV7-2
size: .
J: TRBJ2-1
D: .
CDR3: CASSLVGDPAFF
DNA: TGTGCCAGCAGCTTAGTTGGGGACCCAGCGTTCTTC

V: TRBV10-3
size: .
J: TRBJ2-7
D: .
CDR3: CAISNTGSEQYF
DNA: TGTGCCATCAGTAACACAGGATCCGAGCAGTACTTC

V: TRBV27
size: .
J: TRBJ1-5
D: .
CDR3: CASSLEPNQPQHF
DNA: TGTGCCAGCAGTTTGGAGCCCAATCAGCCCCAGCATTTT

V: TRBV15
size: .
J: TRBJ2-6
D: .
CDR3: CATSKETASSGANVLTF
DNA: TGTGCCACCAGCAAGGAGACAGCAAGCTCTGGGGCCAACGTCCTGACTTTC

V: TRBV7-6
size: .
J: TRBJ2-5
D: TRBD1
CDR3: CASSPRGIEETQYF
DNA: TGTGCCAGCAGCCCCAGGGGGATAGAAGAGACCCAGTACTTC

V: TRBV18
size: .
J: TRBJ2-5
D: TRBD2
CDR3: CASSPAGEGETQYF
DNA: TGTGCCAGCTCACCAGCGGGAGAAGGAGAGACCCAGTACTTC

V: TRBV10-3
size: .
J: TRBJ2-7
D: TRBD2
CDR3: CAISEPSGPSNYEQYF
DNA: TGTGCCATCAGTGAACCTAGCGGGCCGAGTAATTACGAGCAGTACTTC

V: TRBV15
size: .
J: TRBJ2-7
D: .
CDR3: CATSRERSYEQYF
DNA: TGTGCCACCAGCAGAGAGAGGTCTTACGAGCAGTACTTC

V: TRBV23-1
size: once
J: TRBJ2-7
D: TRBD1
CDR3: CASRADRSKKTYEQYF
DNA: TGCGCCAGCAGGGCGGACAGGAGCAAGAAAACCTACGAGCAGTACTTC

V: TRBV29-1
size: .
J: TRBJ1-2
D: TRBD1
CDR3: CSARTGQASNYGYTF
DNA: TGCAGCGCACGGACCGGACAGGCTTCTAACTATGGCTACACCTTC

V: TRBV7-6
size: .
J: TRBJ1-2
D: .
CDR3: CASSLDVSGDGYTF
DNA: TGTGCCAGCAGCTTAGACGTGAGCGGGGATGGCTACACCTTC

V: TRBV6-6
size: .
J: TRBJ2-7
D: .
CDR3: CASSTEGYEQYF
DNA: TGTGCCAGCAGTACCGAGGGCTACGAGCAGTACTTC

V: TRBV4-2
size: .
J: TRBJ2-3
D: .
CDR3: CASNNEGDTQYF
DNA: TGTGCCAGCAACAATGAGGGAGATACGCAGTATTTT